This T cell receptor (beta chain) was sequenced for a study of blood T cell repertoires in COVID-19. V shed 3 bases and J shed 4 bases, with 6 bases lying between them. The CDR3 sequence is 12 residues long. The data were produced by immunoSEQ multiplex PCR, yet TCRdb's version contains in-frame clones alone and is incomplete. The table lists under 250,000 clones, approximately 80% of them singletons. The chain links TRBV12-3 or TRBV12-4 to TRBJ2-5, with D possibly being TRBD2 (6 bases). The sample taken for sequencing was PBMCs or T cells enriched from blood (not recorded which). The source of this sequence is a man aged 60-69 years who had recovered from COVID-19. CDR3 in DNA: TGTGCCAGCAGTTTCGGGGGAGAGACCCAGTACTTC. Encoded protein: CASSFGGETQYF.